These T cell receptor beta chains were read from a single sample in a study of cytomegalovirus exposure and HLA in healthy donors. Profiling relied on immunoSEQ multiplex PCR, and the TCRdb table lists in-frame clones only, not all of them. The repertoire holds 120,000 or so clones, with 70% to 80% as singletons. The sample comprised PBMCs. The receptors derive from a man aged 35 to 55 in good health and CMV-seropositive. Each CDR3 is given with its conserved first and last residue. The D gene is left open where the match is weak. Only some rows state a clone size, as once, few, many or a class for expanded clones.

clone_size cdr3_length d_call j_call v_call cdr3_nt cdr3_aa
NA 16 NA TRBJ2-3 TRBV7-2 TGTGCCAGCAGCCAGAACAGAGGCCAGGGGACAGATACGCAGTATTTT CASSQNRGQGTDTQYF
NA 11 NA TRBJ1-2 TRBV6-5 TGTGCCAGCAGTTACGGGCAGGGATACACCTTC CASSYGQGYTF
NA 15 TRBD1 TRBJ1-6 TRBV10-2 TGCGCCAGCAGTGATCCGGGACAGAATAATTCACCCCTCCACTTT CASSDPGQNNSPLHF
NA 15 TRBD2 TRBJ2-3 TRBV7-9 TGTGCCAGCAGCCGAGCGGGAGGGGGCACAGATACGCAGTATTTT CASSRAGGGTDTQYF
once 13 NA TRBJ2-5 TRBV7-2 TGTGCCAGCTCCGTAGGGGCCGGGGAGACCCAGTACTTC CASSVGAGETQYF
NA 15 TRBD1 TRBJ2-2 TRBV5-1 TGCGCCAGCAGCCCCAGGACAGGGGAGGCCGGGGAGCTGTTTTTT CASSPRTGEAGELFF
NA 13 NA TRBJ1-5 TRBV30 TGTGCCTGGAGGGAGGGCGGCAATCAGCCCCAGCATTTT CAWREGGNQPQHF
NA 13 NA TRBJ2-7 TRBV7-9 TGTGCCAGCAGCTCAGGACTTTTTAACGAGCAGTACTTC CASSSGLFNEQYF
NA 14 NA TRBJ2-1 TRBV27 TGTGCCAGCAGCCCTCCCCGCCGGACACCTGAGCAGTTCTTC CASSPPRRTPEQFF
NA 15 NA TRBJ2-2 TRBV2 TGTGCCAGCAGTGGTACACCCACGGGGACCGGGGAGCTGTTTTTT CASSGTPTGTGELFF
NA 15 NA TRBJ2-7 TRBV19 TGTGCCAGTAGTATTATAGGGGTGAAAACCTACGAGCAGTACTTC CASSIIGVKTYEQYF
NA 14 NA TRBJ1-1 TRBV4-1 TGCGCCAGCAGCCAAGTGGGGCGAGTCGGAGAAGCTTTCTTT CASSQVGRVGEAFF
NA 14 TRBD1 TRBJ1-6 TRBV5-5 TGTGCCAGCAGGGCCGGACAGGGAGGCTCACCCCTCCACTTT CASRAGQGGSPLHF
NA 14 NA TRBJ1-5 TRBV6-5 TGTGCCAGCAGTTATTCAGGGTTCAATCAGCCCCAGCATTTT CASSYSGFNQPQHF
NA 16 TRBD1 TRBJ1-4 TRBV5-8 TGTGCCAGCAGCTTAGGGGGCCCAGCAACTAATGAAAAACTGTTTTTT CASSLGGPATNEKLFF
NA 15 TRBD1 TRBJ1-4 TRBV6-5 TGTGCCAGCAGGGGGGGACAGACTTTTAATGAAAAACTGTTTTTT CASRGGQTFNEKLFF
NA 19 NA TRBJ2-5 TRBV7-2 TGTGCCAGCAGCTTGCTAACCGAACGAATCGACACGCAGGTGGTGACCCAGTACTTC CASSLLTERIDTQVVTQYF
NA 14 NA TRBJ2-7 TRBV28 TGTGCCAGTACCGCTCCGGGCCCGTCGGGAGAGCAGTACTTC CASTAPGPSGEQYF
NA 15 TRBD2 TRBJ2-7 TRBV10-3 TGTGCCATCAGCGCCACTAGCGGGGGCTCCTACGAGCAGTACTTC CAISATSGGSYEQYF
NA 17 TRBD1 TRBJ2-1 TRBV28 TGTGCCAGCACCCGACAAGCAGGGCAGGGGGCGCGCAATGAGCAGTTCTTC CASTRQAGQGARNEQFF
few 15 NA TRBJ2-7 TRBV6-5 TGTGCCAGCAGAACCTCTAGCACCCTGCCGGGCGAGCAGTACTTC CASRTSSTLPGEQYF
NA 13 NA TRBJ1-1 TRBV7-9 TGTGCCAGCAGCTTAGAGAGGGTTACTGAAGCTTTCTTT CASSLERVTEAFF
NA 12 NA TRBJ1-5 TRBV4-2 TGTGCCAGCAGCCAAGAGGCACAGCCCCAGCATTTT CASSQEAQPQHF